Listed below are T cell receptor beta chains from one sample, sequenced in a study of cytomegalovirus exposure and HLA in healthy donors. Data came from immunoSEQ multiplex PCR; TCRdb stores just in-frame clones and leaves some out. Among just over 150,000 clones listed, roughly 78% were seen once. Sequences were obtained from PBMCs. The source of these receptors is a woman in her thirties or forties in good health and CMV-seronegative. The CDR3 runs from the conserved cysteine through the conserved F or W. Each record gives: CDR3 protein, CDR3 DNA, V gene, clone size, D gene, J gene. A D gene is named only where the DNA matches it firmly. Some rows mark clone size as missing; the rest say once, few, many or name a class of expanded clone.

cdr3_aa: CASSSVSTGELFF
cdr3_nt: TGTGCCAGCAGCTCCGTTAGCACCGGGGAGCTGTTTTTT
v_call: TRBV11-2
clone_size: few
d_call: NA
j_call: TRBJ2-2

cdr3_aa: CAISELGQEPPGGYTF
cdr3_nt: TGTGCCATCAGCGAACTTGGACAGGAACCTCCGGGTGGCTACACCTTC
v_call: TRBV10-3
clone_size: NA
d_call: TRBD1
j_call: TRBJ1-2

cdr3_aa: CASSDSGLAGHTDTQYF
cdr3_nt: TGTGCCAGCAGTGACTCGGGGCTAGCGGGGCACACAGATACGCAGTATTTT
v_call: TRBV6-4
clone_size: NA
d_call: TRBD2
j_call: TRBJ2-3

cdr3_aa: CASSPGQGANTEAFF
cdr3_nt: TGTGCCAGCTCACCAGGACAGGGGGCAAACACTGAAGCTTTCTTT
v_call: TRBV18
clone_size: NA
d_call: TRBD1
j_call: TRBJ1-1

cdr3_aa: CASTGGLRGNTIYF
cdr3_nt: TGTGCCAGCACCGGGGGATTACGGGGAAACACCATATATTTT
v_call: TRBV6-5
clone_size: NA
d_call: NA
j_call: TRBJ1-3

cdr3_aa: CASSSAGGRGETQYF
cdr3_nt: TGCGCCAGCAGTTCCGCGGGGGGCCGGGGAGAGACCCAGTACTTC
v_call: TRBV5-1
clone_size: once
d_call: TRBD2
j_call: TRBJ2-5

cdr3_aa: CASSLLQGNYGYTF
cdr3_nt: TGTGCCAGCAGCTTACTACAGGGGAACTATGGCTACACCTTC
v_call: TRBV11-2
clone_size: NA
d_call: TRBD1
j_call: TRBJ1-2

cdr3_aa: CASSAGGELFF
cdr3_nt: TGTGCCAGCAGTGCGGGCGGGGAGCTGTTTTTT
v_call: TRBV6-5
clone_size: NA
d_call: NA
j_call: TRBJ2-2

cdr3_aa: CASSPGITGELFF
cdr3_nt: TGTGCCAGCAGCCCAGGGATCACCGGGGAGCTGTTTTTT
v_call: TRBV9
clone_size: NA
d_call: NA
j_call: TRBJ2-2

cdr3_aa: CASTWTGQETQYF
cdr3_nt: TGCGCCAGCACTTGGACAGGGCAAGAGACCCAGTACTTC
v_call: TRBV5-1
clone_size: once
d_call: TRBD1
j_call: TRBJ2-5

cdr3_aa: CASSVANPSYGYTF
cdr3_nt: TGTGCCAGCAGCGTAGCTAATCCATCCTATGGCTACACCTTC
v_call: TRBV9
clone_size: NA
d_call: NA
j_call: TRBJ1-2

cdr3_aa: CASSHLFWEGPMGGYTF
cdr3_nt: TGTGCCAGCAGCCACCTCTTTTGGGAGGGCCCAATGGGAGGCTACACCTTC
v_call: TRBV7-9
clone_size: NA
d_call: NA
j_call: TRBJ1-2

cdr3_aa: CASRSTGGGYTF
cdr3_nt: TGTGCCAGCAGAAGTACAGGGGGTGGCTACACCTTC
v_call: TRBV6-1
clone_size: NA
d_call: TRBD1
j_call: TRBJ1-2

cdr3_aa: CASSLNIIRTGGMNTEAFF
cdr3_nt: TGTGCCAGCAGCTTAAATATCATTAGAACAGGGGGCATGAACACTGAAGCTTTCTTT
v_call: TRBV7-8
clone_size: NA
d_call: TRBD1
j_call: TRBJ1-1

cdr3_aa: CASSLDGSGGGGTEAFF
cdr3_nt: TGTGCCAGCAGCTTAGACGGTTCGGGGGGCGGCGGGACTGAAGCTTTCTTT
v_call: TRBV11-2
clone_size: NA
d_call: NA
j_call: TRBJ1-1

cdr3_aa: CASSRTGWDEKLFF
cdr3_nt: TGTGCCAGCAGTAGGACAGGGTGGGATGAAAAACTGTTTTTT
v_call: TRBV2
clone_size: NA
d_call: TRBD1
j_call: TRBJ1-4

cdr3_aa: CASSWDRGGLYEQYF
cdr3_nt: TGTGCCAGCAGCTGGGACAGGGGCGGTTTATACGAGCAGTACTTC
v_call: TRBV5-5
clone_size: NA
d_call: TRBD1
j_call: TRBJ2-7

cdr3_aa: CASSRSGGSYNEQFF
cdr3_nt: TGTGCCAGCAGCCGTAGCGGGGGATCCTACAATGAGCAGTTCTTC
v_call: TRBV5-4
clone_size: NA
d_call: TRBD2
j_call: TRBJ2-1

cdr3_aa: CASSRRSDHYEQYF
cdr3_nt: TGTGCCAGCAGTCGTCGGTCTGACCACTACGAGCAGTACTTC
v_call: TRBV2
clone_size: NA
d_call: NA
j_call: TRBJ2-7

cdr3_aa: CSVEKGEGYEQYF
cdr3_nt: TGCAGCGTTGAGAAGGGGGAAGGCTACGAGCAGTACTTC
v_call: TRBV29-1
clone_size: NA
d_call: NA
j_call: TRBJ2-7

cdr3_aa: CASSLANQGTETQYF
cdr3_nt: TGTGCCAGCAGCTTGGCCAACCAGGGTACAGAGACCCAGTACTTC
v_call: TRBV5-8
clone_size: NA
d_call: NA
j_call: TRBJ2-5

cdr3_aa: CASSPLTVSVMDYTF
cdr3_nt: TGCGCCAGCAGCCCCCTAACAGTTTCAGTCATGGACTACACCTTC
v_call: TRBV4-1
clone_size: NA
d_call: NA
j_call: TRBJ1-2

cdr3_aa: CAISEFGGQTNEKLFF
cdr3_nt: TGTGCCATCAGTGAGTTTGGAGGGCAAACTAATGAAAAACTGTTTTTT
v_call: TRBV10-3
clone_size: few
d_call: NA
j_call: TRBJ1-4

cdr3_aa: CASSLGRGRVEKLFF
cdr3_nt: TGTGCCAGCAGCTTGGGCAGGGGGCGCGTTGAAAAACTGTTTTTT
v_call: TRBV5-6
clone_size: NA
d_call: TRBD1
j_call: TRBJ1-4

cdr3_aa: CASSEMRLDTEAFF
cdr3_nt: TGTGCCAGCAGTGAAATGAGATTGGACACTGAAGCTTTCTTT
v_call: TRBV6-1
clone_size: NA
d_call: NA
j_call: TRBJ1-1

cdr3_aa: CASSPTIGGLQETQYF
cdr3_nt: TGTGCCAGCAGCCCCACCATAGGTGGACTCCAAGAGACCCAGTACTTC
v_call: TRBV11-2
clone_size: once
d_call: NA
j_call: TRBJ2-5

cdr3_aa: CASSNGQAFNGYTF
cdr3_nt: TGCGCCAGCAGTAACGGACAGGCGTTCAATGGCTACACCTTC
v_call: TRBV5-1
clone_size: NA
d_call: TRBD1
j_call: TRBJ1-2

cdr3_aa: CASNDRGDSPLHF
cdr3_nt: TGTGCCAGTAACGACAGGGGAGACTCACCCCTCCACTTT
v_call: TRBV19
clone_size: few
d_call: TRBD1
j_call: TRBJ1-6

cdr3_aa: CASSSRGGNLHF
cdr3_nt: TGTGCCAGCAGCAGTCGAGGGGGTAACCTCCACTTT
v_call: TRBV5-7
clone_size: NA
d_call: NA
j_call: TRBJ1-6

cdr3_aa: CASSAGDSLPTEAFF
cdr3_nt: TGTGCCAGCAGCGCCGGGGACAGCCTGCCGACTGAAGCTTTCTTT
v_call: TRBV11-1
clone_size: once
d_call: TRBD1
j_call: TRBJ1-1

cdr3_aa: CATSRRQGPIGALYF
cdr3_nt: TGTGCCACCAGCAGACGACAGGGACCGATCGGAGCCCTGTACTTC
v_call: TRBV15
clone_size: NA
d_call: TRBD1
j_call: TRBJ2-7